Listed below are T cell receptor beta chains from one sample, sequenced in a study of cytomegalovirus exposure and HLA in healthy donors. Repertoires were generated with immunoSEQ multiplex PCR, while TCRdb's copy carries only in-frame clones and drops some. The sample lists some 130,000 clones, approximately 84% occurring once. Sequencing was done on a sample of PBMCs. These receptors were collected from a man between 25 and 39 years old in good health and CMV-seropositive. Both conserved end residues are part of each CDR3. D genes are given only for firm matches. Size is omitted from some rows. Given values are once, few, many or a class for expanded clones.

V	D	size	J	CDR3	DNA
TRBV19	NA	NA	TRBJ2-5	CASSIRGGERETQYF	TGTGCCAGTAGTATTCGAGGGGGAGAGCGAGAGACCCAGTACTTC
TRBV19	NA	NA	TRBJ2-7	CASSIWAGDSYEQYF	TGTGCCAGTAGTATATGGGCAGGGGATTCCTACGAGCAGTACTTC
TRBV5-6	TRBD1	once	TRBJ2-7	CASSLDRGLEQYF	TGTGCCAGCAGTTTGGACAGGGGATTAGAGCAGTACTTC
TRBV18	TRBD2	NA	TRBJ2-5	CASSLNSGGLALETQYF	TGTGCCAGCTCACTAAATAGCGGGGGTCTTGCGCTGGAGACCCAGTACTTC
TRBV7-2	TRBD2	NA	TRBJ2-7	CASSLQAGASYEQYF	TGTGCCAGCAGCTTACAAGCGGGGGCGTCCTACGAGCAGTACTTC
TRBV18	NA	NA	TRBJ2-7	CASSPQAGGEQYF	TGTGCCAGCTCACCACAGGCGGGCGGCGAGCAGTACTTC
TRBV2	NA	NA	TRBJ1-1	CASRGGVFMNTEAFF	TGTGCCAGCAGGGGGGGGGTTTTTATGAACACTGAAGCTTTCTTT
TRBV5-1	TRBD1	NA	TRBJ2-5	CASKTGGETQYF	TGCGCCAGCAAAACAGGGGGAGAGACCCAGTACTTC
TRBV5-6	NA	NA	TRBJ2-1	CASSLPGAGIASDEQFF	TGTGCCAGCAGCCTCCCAGGGGCGGGCATCGCTTCTGATGAGCAGTTCTTC
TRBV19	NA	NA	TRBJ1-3	CASSIASLNSGNTIYF	TGTGCCAGTAGTATCGCCAGTCTGAACTCTGGAAACACCATATATTTT
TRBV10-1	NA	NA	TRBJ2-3	CASGGAAWGADTQYF	TGCGCCAGCGGAGGGGCTGCCTGGGGTGCAGATACGCAGTATTTT
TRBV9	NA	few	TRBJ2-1	CASSTGLTQNNEQFF	TGTGCCAGCAGCACGGGACTGACGCAGAACAATGAGCAGTTCTTC
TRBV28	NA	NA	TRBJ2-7	CASSLSGVDSLF	TGTGCCAGCAGTTTATCCGGAGTCGACAGCCTCTTC
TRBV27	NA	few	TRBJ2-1	CASSLDRQDYNEQFF	TGTGCCAGCAGTTTAGACCGCCAGGACTACAATGAGCAGTTCTTC
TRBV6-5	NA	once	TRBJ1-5	CASSRTGLSNQPQHF	TGTGCCAGCAGTCGCACAGGTTTAAGCAATCAGCCCCAGCATTTT
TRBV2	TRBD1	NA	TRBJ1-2	CAREGGQTSNYGYTF	TGTGCCAGAGAGGGGGGACAGACGTCTAACTATGGCTACACCTTC
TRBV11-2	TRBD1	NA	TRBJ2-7	CASSLERAGGKQYF	TGTGCCAGCAGCTTAGAACGGGCAGGGGGTAAGCAGTACTTC
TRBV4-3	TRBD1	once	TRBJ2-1	CASSQDWTGAFYEQFF	TGCGCCAGCAGCCAAGATTGGACAGGGGCCTTTTACGAGCAGTTCTTC
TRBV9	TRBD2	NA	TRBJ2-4	CASSVLAGGGINIQYF	TGTGCCAGCAGCGTACTAGCGGGGGGAGGTATAAACATTCAGTACTTC
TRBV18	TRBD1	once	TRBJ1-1	CASSPTGGVDTEAFF	TGTGCCAGCTCCCCGACAGGGGGGGTCGACACTGAAGCTTTCTTT